The 22 T cell receptor beta chains in this list originate from one sample, sequenced in a study of T cells after posttransplantation cyclophosphamide. The repertoire was sequenced with immunoSEQ multiplex PCR; TCRdb's copy has only in-frame clones and lacks some. The sample includes 45,000 to 60,000 clones, about 90% of them seen just once. Sample: PBMCs. The receptors were sampled from a woman aged 45 to 65 in good health and a related stem cell transplant donor.

The J gene is TRBJ2-1, the V gene TRBV5-1; TRBD2 matches at 8 bases. Looked up from germline, CDR1 is SGHRS and CDR2 is YFSETQ. The CDR3 spans 15 residues. Trimming cost V 7 bases and J 5 bases; bases outside gene matches: 11. The CDR3 DNA is TGCGCCAGCTCCCCCGTGGCGGGAGGTGACAATGAGCAGTTCTTC. It is translated as CASSPVAGGDNEQFF.

The chain links TRBV28 to TRBJ1-1; maybe TRBD1 (5 bases). Germline-derived CDR1 and CDR2 are MDHEN and SYDVKM. The V gene lost 6 bases and the J gene lost 1 base, with 12 bases spanning the gap. The CDR3 extends over 14 amino acids. The CDR3 loop reads CASRKLGGNTEAFF. The CDR3 nucleotides read TGTGCCAGCAGAAAGTTGGGGGGGAACACTGAAGCTTTCTTT.

The V call is TRBV5-1, the J call TRBJ1-3; D gene ambiguous. Germline V lookup: CDR1 SGHRS, CDR2 YFSETQ. The CDR3 extends over 15 amino acids. V lost 0 bases and J lost 0, with 7 bases in between. For the CDR3, the DNA is TGCGCCAGCAGCTTGGAGGGAGTCTCTGGAAACACCATATATTTT. Its protein is CASSLEGVSGNTIYF. The full variable domain, with the rest looked up from reference TRBV5-1 and TRBJ1-3, is KAGVTQTPRYLIKTRGQQVTLSCSPISGHRSVSWYQQTPGQGLQFLFEYFSETQRNKGNFPGRFSGRQFSNSRSEMNVSTLELGDSALYLCASSLEGVSGNTIYFGEGSWLTVV.

The chain joins TRBV5-4 to TRBJ2-1, with 11 positions matching TRBD2. With V trimmed by 5 bases and J by 6 bases, 4 bases remained unmatched. This CDR3 comprises 14 residues. Germline CDR1 reads SGHNT; CDR2 reads YYREEE (reference sequence). This chain's CDR3 is CASSIAGGRNEQFF. Here the CDR3 DNA reads TGTGCCAGCAGTATAGCGGGGGGGCGCAATGAGCAGTTCTTC.

CDR3 protein: CASTQDSRVYGYTF. The CDR3 region has the DNA TGTGCCAGCACCCAAGACAGTAGAGTCTATGGCTACACCTTC. The chain couples TRBV6-5 to TRBJ1-2, with TRBD1 as a possible D gene (5 bases). The CDR3 totals 14 residues. Germline CDR1 is MNHEY and CDR2 is SVGAGI. Between the trimmed V and J ends, which lost 7 bases and 4 bases, there was a span of 16 bases.

This sequence joins TRBV6-4 and TRBJ2-2; D may be TRBD1 (5 bases). The germline CDR1 and CDR2 sequences are MRHNA and SNTAGT. CDR3 length: 15 amino acids. Deletions cut 0 bases from V and 4 bases from J, with 9 bases between. The CDR3 protein is CASSDSDRFTGELFF. In nucleotides, the CDR3 is TGTGCCAGCAGTGACTCAGACAGATTCACCGGGGAGCTGTTTTTT.

The V and J genes are TRBV4-2 and TRBJ1-6; no clear D gene. CDR1 is LGHNA, CDR2 YNFKEQ, per germline. This CDR3 comprises 16 residues. V lost 0 bases to trimming and J lost 0 bases, with 6 bases between them. In nucleotides, the CDR3 is TGTGCCAGCAGCCAAGACTGGAGCTCCTATAATTCACCCCTCCACTTT. The encoded protein is CASSQDWSSYNSPLHF.

This rearrangement joins TRBV7-2 to TRBJ2-1; TRBD2 matches at 9 bases. CDR1 and CDR2 (germline): SGHTA, FQGNSA. The CDR3 loop spans 17 amino acids. V lost 1 base, J lost 8 bases, and 12 bases stayed unmatched. CDR3 amino acids: CASSLVGGRAIGDEQFF. CDR3 DNA: TGTGCCAGCAGCTTAGTTGGCGGGAGGGCCATAGGAGATGAGCAGTTCTTC.

V and J are TRBV6-1 and TRBJ2-2, with a tentative D call TRBD2 (5 bases). Germline V gene data show CDR1 as MNHNS and CDR2 as SASEGT. The CDR3 runs 14 residues. Trimming took off 7 bases at V and 5 bases at J, with 14 bases between the two ends. CDR3 protein: CASTATTQTGELFF. DNA of the CDR3: TGTGCCAGCACCGCGACTACCCAGACCGGGGAGCTGTTTTTT.

This clone was seen a few times. V usage is TRBV28 and J usage is TRBJ1-2; maybe TRBD1 (6 bases). The germline gives CDR1 MDHEN, CDR2 SYDVKM. The CDR3 is 18 amino acids. Trimming left V 5 bases short and J 3 bases short, with 25 bases between. The CDR3, as DNA: TGTGCCAGCAGTCCACAAATCGGGGGGCGAGAGGTGTACTATGGCTACACCTTC. It encodes CASSPQIGGREVYYGYTF.

The V call is TRBV19, the J call TRBJ1-2; 8 bases map to TRBD1. Per the germline V gene, CDR1 is LNHDA and CDR2 is SQIVND (reference sequence). The CDR3 totals 15 residues. J gave up 3 bases and V 3 bases, and 6 bases lay outside the gene matches. CDR3 loop: CASSMATGADYGYTF. CDR3 sequence (DNA): TGTGCCAGTAGTATGGCGACAGGGGCAGACTATGGCTACACCTTC.

The chain links TRBV5-4 to TRBJ1-3; no firm D call. The CDR3 length is 16 residues. Trimming removed 0 bases at V and 0 bases at J, with 10 bases between. Looked up from germline, CDR1 is SGHNT and CDR2 is YYREEE (reference sequence). This CDR3 is CASSLAVGSSGNTIYF. The DNA of the CDR3 is TGTGCCAGCAGCTTGGCCGTAGGGAGCTCTGGAAACACCATATATTTT.

The rearrangement links TRBV6-1 to TRBJ1-6; 9 bases map to TRBD1. Germline CDR1 MNHNS, CDR2 SASEGT. The CDR3 sequence is 15 residues long. The junction had 1 base not matched to a gene; V was cut back by 7 bases and J by 0 bases. CDR3 in DNA: TGTGCCAGCAAGGACAGGGGCTCCTATAATTCACCCCTCCACTTT. Amino acid sequence: CASKDRGSYNSPLHF.

This clone has more than one count but fewer than ten. The rearrangement uses TRBV2 and TRBJ1-2, with D unclear. V lost 9 bases, J lost 6 bases, and 14 bases lay in between. Looked up from germline, CDR1 is SNHLY and CDR2 is FYNNEI. The CDR3 runs 12 residues. The CDR3 region is CARRVSVDGYTF. As DNA, the CDR3 is TGTGCCAGGAGGGTTTCAGTCGATGGCTACACCTTC.

This clone was detected only a few times. The chain uses TRBV7-2 and TRBJ1-5; 9 bases match TRBD1. Trimming at V came to 4 bases and at J to 9 bases, leaving 10 bases not matched to a gene. The germline gives CDR1 SGHTA, CDR2 FQGNSA. This CDR3 comprises 15 residues. The CDR3 spells CASSWDRDPMLPQHF. Here the CDR3 DNA reads TGTGCCAGCAGCTGGGACAGGGACCCTATGTTGCCCCAGCATTTT.

The chain carries TRBV4-2 and TRBJ1-4, with D unresolved. Germline V gene sequence: CDR1 LGHNA, CDR2 YNFKEQ. The V end lost 1 base, the J end lost 0 bases, and 9 bases lay between the germline ends. There are 16 residues in the CDR3. In nucleotides, the CDR3 is TGTGCCAGCAGCCAAGCTGGTAGTGCAACTAATGAAAAACTGTTTTTT. It encodes CASSQAGSATNEKLFF.

The chain recombines TRBV28 with TRBJ2-7; TRBD2 matches 10 bases. Germline V gives CDR1 MDHEN, CDR2 SYDVKM. This CDR3 has 19 amino acids. V lost 1 base and J lost 2; bases outside the gene matches: 14. The CDR3 here is CASSLYPHPGTSATYEQYF. CDR3 coding DNA: TGTGCCAGCAGTTTATACCCACACCCCGGGACTAGCGCAACCTACGAGCAGTACTTC.

The V and J genes are TRBV28 and TRBJ2-7; possible D gene TRBD1, 5 bases. The CDR3 length is 13 residues. V lost 5 bases, J lost 4 bases, and 12 bases lay in between. Germline V gene sequence: CDR1 MDHEN, CDR2 SYDVKM. CDR3 residues: CASSVTSGYEQYF. The CDR3 region has the DNA TGTGCCAGCAGTGTGACTTCAGGGTACGAGCAGTACTTC.

The rearrangement links TRBV25-1 to TRBJ2-7; 12 bases fit TRBD1. This CDR3 region has 13 residues. Germline V gene data show CDR1 as MGHDK and CDR2 as SYGVNS. J was trimmed by 4 bases and V by 6 bases; bases with no gene match: 1. CDR3 in DNA: TGTGCCAGCAGGGGACAGGGGGCGTACGAGCAGTACTTC. Protein product: CASRGQGAYEQYF.

The J gene is TRBJ1-1, the V gene TRBV19, with 7 bases that match TRBD1. Germline CDR1 and CDR2: LNHDA and SQIVND (reference sequence). V lost 5 bases to trimming and J lost 0 bases; unmatched junction nucleotides: 12. The CDR3 is 17 residues long. CDR3 amino acids: CASSPRTGSGMNTEAFF. CDR3 DNA: TGTGCCAGTAGTCCCAGGACAGGATCAGGGATGAACACTGAAGCTTTCTTT.

V is TRBV27 and J is TRBJ1-2, with D possibly matching TRBD1 (5 bases). There are 14 residues in the CDR3. In germline, CDR1 is MNHEY, CDR2 SMNVEV (reference sequence). V was cut by 6 bases and J by 8 bases, with 19 bases left in between. The CDR3 DNA reads TGTGCCAGCAGGCCCGACAGTGGGGCGCGGGGCTACACCTTC. Amino acids: CASRPDSGARGYTF.

The chain couples TRBV6-6 to TRBJ2-3; 7 bases agree with TRBD2. After removal of 0 bases from V and 2 bases from J, the junction contained 5 bases not matched to a gene. The CDR3 sequence is 16 residues long. The germline CDR1 and CDR2 sequences are MNHNY and SVGAGI (reference sequence). CDR3 region: CASSYSSGGVTDTQYF. The DNA for the CDR3 is TGTGCCAGCAGTTACTCCTCGGGAGGAGTCACAGATACGCAGTATTTT.